This T cell receptor (beta chain) was identified in a study of T cells after yellow fever vaccination. TCRdb fed the 5' RACE reads into MiXCR, producing one record per CDR3 protein. The data show 450,000 to 550,000 distinct CDR3 sequences, over 15% seen once. Germline CDR1 and CDR2: ENHRY and SYGVKD. J gave up 0 bases and V 2 bases, and 1 base lay outside the gene matches. The CDR3 totals 15 residues. The chain carries TRBV10-3 and TRBJ1-5; 7 bases map to TRBD1. The TCR sequence derives from a man aged 30 to 45 who received the YFV17D yellow fever vaccine. The sequencing here drew on PBMCs, taken 15 days after the yellow fever booster vaccination. CDR3 nucleotide sequence: TGTGCCATCAGTGAGAGACAGGGTAGCAATCAGCCCCAGCATTTT. The encoded protein is CAISERQGSNQPQHF.